The 21 T cell receptor beta chains in this list originate from one sample, sequenced in a study of T-cell reconstitution after alpha-beta-depleted transplantation in children. Preparation of the TCRbeta library involved a method that used unique molecular identifiers. Using its own MiXCR run on the PCR reads, TCRdb lists one record per CDR3 protein. The sample holds hundreds of thousands of distinct CDR3 sequences, 16% seen once. The sequenced sample was PBMCs from the stem cell graft donor, obtained from the stem cell graft. Every receptor here comes from a human donor who donated a stem cell graft to a child with acute myeloid leukemia.

Ten or more counts support this clonotype. The chain recombines TRBV29-1 with TRBJ1-5, with 8 bases identical to TRBD1. The CDR3 loop spans 14 amino acids. Germline trimming cut 4 bases from V and 5 bases from J; bases unmatched to any gene: 7. Per germline, CDR1 SQVTM and CDR2 ANQGSEA. DNA for the CDR3: TGCAGCGTTGGTGGGACAGGAGGGGATCAGCCCCAGCATTTT. The encoded protein is CSVGGTGGDQPQHF.

This clonotype has just a few counts. The J gene is TRBJ2-1, the V gene TRBV28, with 7 bases lining up with TRBD1. The CDR3 has 17 amino acids. Germline V gene lookup returns CDR1 MDHEN and CDR2 SYDVKM. The junction had 19 bases not matched to a gene; V was cut back by 6 bases and J by 8 bases. CDR3 protein: CASSPNRQGRGRDEQFF. DNA of the CDR3: TGTGCCAGCAGCCCCAACCGACAGGGACGAGGTCGGGATGAGCAGTTCTTC.

This clonotype has ten or more counts. The chain has TRBV29-1 and TRBJ1-4; no clear D. Trimming removed 3 bases at V and 7 bases at J, with 21 bases between. The CDR3 has 16 amino acids. Germline V lookup: CDR1 SQVTM, CDR2 ANQGSEA. The chain's CDR3 is CSVDNGIKGLSEKLFF. The CDR3 nucleotides are TGCAGCGTTGATAACGGTATAAAGGGTTTAAGTGAAAAACTGTTTTTT.

This clonotype was recorded at least ten times. CDR3 bases: TGTGCCAGCAGCCCTGAGGGGTCCTTGAGCAATCAGCCCCAGCATTTT. The encoded protein is CASSPEGSLSNQPQHF. The rearrangement links TRBV5-5 to TRBJ1-5; a weak D match, TRBD1 (5 bases). This CDR3 region has 16 residues. In germline, CDR1 is SGHKS, CDR2 YYEKEE (reference sequence). The V and J ends lost 4 bases and 1 base respectively, with 15 bases between them.

The chain carries TRBV4-3 and TRBJ2-7; D remains ambiguous. This CDR3 region has 16 residues. The germline gives CDR1 LGHNA, CDR2 YSLEER. V was cut by 1 base and J by 2 bases, with 15 bases left in between. CDR3 residues: CASSQGFGDPAYEQYF. Written as DNA, the CDR3 is TGCGCCAGCAGCCAAGGTTTCGGAGACCCCGCCTACGAGCAGTACTTC.

A remark on this clonotype: The junction departs from the called germline gene at one end, perhaps through a read error. The chain uses TRBV20-1 and TRBJ2-1; 8 positions agree with TRBD2. The CDR3 loop spans 17 amino acids. Germline CDR1 DFQATT, CDR2 SNEGSKA (reference sequence). The CDR3 region is CCARDPVAGQAYNEQFF. The DNA for the CDR3 is TGCTGTGCTAGAGATCCCGTAGCGGGACAAGCCTACAATGAGCAGTTCTTC.

This clonotype was seen only a few times. The J gene is TRBJ2-7, the V gene TRBV12-3 or TRBV12-4; D remains unclear. Trimming pared 1 base from V and 5 bases from J, leaving 15 bases between. This CDR3 has 15 residues. The CDR3 DNA reads as TGTGCCAGCAGTTTAGGGATACAGCTTGGCCACGAGCAGTACTTC. As protein: CASSLGIQLGHEQYF.

This clonotype was seen many times. The DNA for the CDR3 is TGCAGCGTTGCCGGGGTAGGCGCTGAAGCTTTCTTT. Translation: CSVAGVGAEAFF. This chain joins TRBV29-1 and TRBJ1-1; no clear D gene. The CDR3 is made up of 12 amino acids. CDR1 is SQVTM and CDR2 is ANQGSEA in the germline V gene. Between the trimmed V and J ends, which lost 4 bases and 6 bases, there was a span of 12 bases.

This clonotype has ten or more counts. The chain employs TRBV15 and TRBJ2-1, with 10 bases that match TRBD1. CDR3 length: 17 amino acids. V lost 5 bases and J lost 10; bases outside the gene matches: 17. The germline CDR1 and CDR2 sequences are LNHNV and YYDKDF (reference sequence). CDR3 loop: CATSVLNRDRGITEQFF. The CDR3 DNA reads as TGTGCCACCAGCGTGTTAAACCGGGACAGGGGAATAACAGAGCAGTTCTTC.

This sequence joins TRBV28 and TRBJ2-7, with D maybe TRBD1 (6 bases). The germline V and J ends were trimmed by 7 bases and 4 bases, with 14 bases remaining between them. Germline values: CDR1 MDHEN, CDR2 SYDVKM. The CDR3 is 13 amino acids. This CDR3 reads CASTNPGEYEQYV. The CDR3 bases are TGTGCCAGCACTAACCCAGGGGAATACGAGCAGTACGTC.

This clonotype was found a few times. Here the CDR3 DNA reads TGTGCCAGCAGAACTACCGGGACAGGAGGAAACACCATATATTTT. Protein: CASRTTGTGGNTIYF. The genes are TRBV4-2 and TRBJ1-3, with 8 positions matching TRBD1. This CDR3 is 15 amino acids long. The germline CDR1 and CDR2 sequences are LGHNA and YNFKEQ. After removal of 6 bases from V and 4 bases from J, the junction contained 8 bases not matched to a gene.

This clonotype appeared many times. V usage is TRBV6-1 and J usage is TRBJ1-6, with 7 bases matching TRBD1. The CDR3 has 16 amino acids. Germline values: CDR1 MNHNS, CDR2 SASEGT. V shed 6 bases, J shed 0 bases, and the junction held 5 bases outside the gene matches. The chain's CDR3 is CASRQGQSSYNSPLHF. In DNA, the CDR3 is TGTGCCAGCAGGCAGGGACAGAGCTCCTATAATTCACCCCTCCACTTT.

The sample holds many counts of this clonotype. This chain links TRBV6-5 with TRBJ2-1; 10 positions match TRBD1. This CDR3 has 16 amino acids. Germline CDR1 is MNHEY and CDR2 is SVGAGI. V was clipped by 6 bases and J by 3 bases; unmatched bases: 8. The CDR3 region is CASRPPGTGVYNEQFF. CDR3 sequence (DNA): TGTGCCAGCAGACCCCCCGGGACAGGGGTCTACAATGAGCAGTTCTTC.

The table lists this clonotype with many counts. The genes are TRBV29-1 and TRBJ2-1; 8 positions agree with TRBD2. Germline V CDR1 and CDR2: SQVTM, ANQGSEA. Unmatched junction bases numbered 4, after V lost 8 bases and J lost 7 bases. The CDR3 runs to 11 residues. In DNA, the CDR3 is TGCAGCAGCGGGACTAGAAATGAGCAGTTCTTC. It encodes CSSGTRNEQFF.

This clonotype was recorded at least ten times. J is TRBJ2-1 and V is TRBV9, with D perhaps being TRBD1 or TRBD2 (5 bases each). The CDR3 runs 15 residues. Germline CDR1 and CDR2: SGDLS and YYNGEE. The ends were cut back, 0 bases at V and 7 bases at J, with 14 bases in the middle. The CDR3 nucleotides are TGTGCCAGCAGCGTAGACCCCGGGGCCCCTAATGAGCAGTTCTTC. Translating it yields CASSVDPGAPNEQFF. Full variable domain (missing parts from reference TRBV9 and TRBJ2-1): DSGVTQTPKHLITATGQRVTLRCSPRSGDLSVYWYQQSLDQGLQFLIQYYNGEERAKGNILERFSAQQFPDLHSELNLSSLELGDSALYFCASSVDPGAPNEQFFGPGTRLTVL.

The table lists this clonotype with many counts. The chain recombines TRBV20-1 with TRBJ1-1, with a possible D match to TRBD1 (5 bases). This CDR3 region has 12 residues. The germline V and J ends were trimmed by 5 bases and 2 bases, with 9 bases remaining between them. CDR1 is DFQATT, CDR2 SNEGSKA, per germline (reference sequence). As DNA, the CDR3 is TGCAGTGCTCGATGGGGCAACACTGAAGCTTTCTTT. The encoded protein is CSARWGNTEAFF.

This clonotype appeared a few times. V is TRBV28 and J is TRBJ1-6; D might be TRBD1 (5 bases). CDR1 MDHEN and CDR2 SYDVKM come from the germline V gene. CDR3 size: 16 residues. The ends were cut back, 4 bases at V and 5 bases at J, with 15 bases in the middle. CDR3 in amino acids: CASSSSGTANNSPLHF. DNA for the CDR3: TGTGCCAGCAGTTCCTCCGGGACGGCCAATAATTCACCCCTCCACTTT.

Ten or more counts support this clonotype. The chain uses TRBV20-1 and TRBJ1-6; TRBD1 aligns across 8 bases. Germline V gives CDR1 DFQATT, CDR2 SNEGSKA (reference sequence). The CDR3 runs to 15 residues. With 3 bases clipped from V and 6 bases from J, the junction kept 7 bases outside the gene matches. The CDR3, as DNA: TGCAGTGCTAGGCGTCCACAGGGGGGTAATTCACCCCTCCACTTT. Its translation: CSARRPQGGNSPLHF.

In its sample, this clonotype was seen many times. V and J are TRBV12-3 or TRBV12-4 and TRBJ2-1; D is uncertain. This CDR3 is built from 16 residues. Trimming left V 5 bases short and J 2 bases short, with 16 bases between. In DNA, the CDR3 is TGTGCCAGCAGTATGGCCAAGGCGGCCCCCTACAATGAGCAGTTCTTC. It encodes CASSMAKAAPYNEQFF.

This clonotype was counted at least ten times. This sequence joins TRBV5-1 and TRBJ2-7, with 7 positions matching TRBD1. V was pared by 1 base and J by 6 bases, with 1 base of the junction left unmatched. The CDR3 totals 12 residues. CDR1 and CDR2 from the germline V gene are SGHRS and YFSETQ. CDR3 region: CASSLRDSEQYV. CDR3 coding DNA: TGCGCCAGCAGCTTGCGGGACAGCGAGCAGTACGTC.

This clonotype was recorded at least ten times. The chain carries TRBV29-1 and TRBJ1-5; D not resolved. Trimming took off 5 bases at V and 0 bases at J, with 11 bases between the two ends. CDR1 is SQVTM and CDR2 is ANQGSEA in the germline V gene. This CDR3 is built from 14 residues. CDR3 in DNA: TGCAGCGTTTCTGAGTTTAATAGCAATCAGCCCCAGCATTTT. Protein sequence: CSVSEFNSNQPQHF.